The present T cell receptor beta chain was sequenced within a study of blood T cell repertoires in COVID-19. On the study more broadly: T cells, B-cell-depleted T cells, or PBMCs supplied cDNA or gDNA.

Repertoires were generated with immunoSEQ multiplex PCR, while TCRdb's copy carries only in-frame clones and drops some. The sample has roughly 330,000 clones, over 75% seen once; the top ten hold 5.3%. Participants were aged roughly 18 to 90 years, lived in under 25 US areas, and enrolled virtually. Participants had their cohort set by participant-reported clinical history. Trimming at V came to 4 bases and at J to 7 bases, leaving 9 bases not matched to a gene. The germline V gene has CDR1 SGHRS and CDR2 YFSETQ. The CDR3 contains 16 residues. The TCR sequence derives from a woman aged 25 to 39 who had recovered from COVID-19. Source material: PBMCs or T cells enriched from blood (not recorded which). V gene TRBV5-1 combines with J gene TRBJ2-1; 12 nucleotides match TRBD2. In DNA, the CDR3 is TGCGCCAGCAGCCTCAGACTAGCGGGGGTCCGGAATGAGCAGTTCTTC. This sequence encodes CASSLRLAGVRNEQFF.